This TCR beta chain appears in the sequencing data of a study of blood T cell repertoires in COVID-19. The V and J ends lost 2 bases and 4 bases respectively, with 12 bases between them. From germline, CDR1 is SQVTM and CDR2 ANQGSEA. The CDR3 length is 13 residues. Produced via immunoSEQ multiplex PCR; TCRdb's table is partial and in-frame only. The sample carries some 700,000 clones, around 90% recorded once. The TCR originated in a woman younger than 30 with acute or convalescent COVID-19. Sequenced material: peripheral blood. V gene TRBV29-1 combines with J gene TRBJ2-7; D unresolved. CDR3 coding DNA: TGCAGCGTTGAAACGCGCGGAAGATACGAGCAGTACTTC. Translation gives CSVETRGRYEQYF.